The 15 T cell receptor beta chains reported below all come from one sample, sequenced in a study of OX40 agonist ivuxolimab in advanced cancers. Method: immunoSEQ multiplex PCR; TCRdb's copy keeps in-frame clones and lacks some. This repertoire shows 50,000 to 75,000 clones, 70% to 85% found once; its top ten account for over 1.3%. The sequencing here drew on CD4+ or CD8+ T cells sorted from blood, taken in a trial of the OX40 agonist ivuxolimab. These receptors came from an adult with an advanced solid tumor such as melanoma, head and neck, liver or kidney cancer.

The gene calls are TRBV19 and TRBJ2-6; 8 nucleotides agree with TRBD1. CDR1 is LNHDA and CDR2 is SQIVND in the germline V gene (reference sequence). Trimming at V came to 4 bases and at J to 4 bases, leaving 12 bases not matched to a gene. There are 18 residues in the CDR3. CDR3 region: CASSKGRGRLTGANVLTF. CDR3 bases: TGTGCCAGTAGTAAAGGCAGGGGGCGTTTGACCGGGGCCAACGTCCTGACTTTC.

The chain has TRBV7-9 and TRBJ2-5; the match to TRBD1 covers 9 bases. The trim removed 4 bases at V and 5 bases at J, leaving 2 bases unmatched. The CDR3 runs to 13 residues. The germline gives CDR1 SEHNR, CDR2 FQNEAQ (reference sequence). The DNA for the CDR3 is TGTGCCAGCAGCTCAGGACAGGGGGAGACCCAGTACTTC. It codes for CASSSGQGETQYF.

The V and J genes are TRBV11-2 and TRBJ2-1; TRBD1 might be the D (6 bases). V was pared by 6 bases and J by 2 bases, with 17 bases between. The CDR3 spans 16 residues. In germline, CDR1 is SGHAT, CDR2 FQNNGV. The CDR3 protein is CASRQSGAWTYNEQFF. The CDR3, as DNA: TGTGCCAGCAGACAATCAGGGGCTTGGACCTACAATGAGCAGTTCTTC. Filled out from reference TRBV11-2 and TRBJ2-1, the complete variable domain reads EAGVAQSPRYKIIEKRQSVAFWCNPISGHATLYWYQQILGQGPKLLIQFQNNGVVDDSQLPKDRFSAERLKGVDSTLKIQPAKLEDSAVYLCASRQSGAWTYNEQFFGPGTRLTVL.

The chain couples TRBV19 to TRBJ1-5; D ambiguous. There are 15 residues in the CDR3. V was shortened by 4 bases and J by 4 bases, with 14 bases between the two germline ends. Germline CDR1 is LNHDA and CDR2 is SQIVND (reference sequence). The CDR3 nucleotides are TGTGCCAGTAGTAATCAGCTGGCCATTAATCAGCCCCAGCATTTT. This encodes CASSNQLAINQPQHF.

The V and J genes are TRBV30 and TRBJ2-1, with unresolved D. V was shortened by 5 bases and J by 5 bases, with 4 bases between the two germline ends. The CDR3 contains 10 residues. The germline V gene has CDR1 GTSNPN and CDR2 SVGIG (reference sequence). The CDR3 DNA sequence: TGTGCCTGGGGTGACAATGAGCAGTTCTTC. Encoded protein: CAWGDNEQFF.

The gene calls are TRBV6-1 and TRBJ2-3, with 8 bases that match TRBD1. CDR1 and CDR2 from the germline V gene are MNHNS and SASEGT. CDR3 length: 17 residues. The ends lost 2 bases at V and 1 base at J; junction bases unmatched: 8. CDR3 sequence (DNA): TGTGCCAGCAGTGAACCTCCGGGACAGGCGCGCACAGATACGCAGTATTTT. Amino acids: CASSEPPGQARTDTQYF.

The DNA for the CDR3 is TGTGCCAGCAGCTTAGAGGGGACAGTCTACGAGCAGTACTTC. Translated, it gives CASSLEGTVYEQYF. The chain uses TRBV7-2 and TRBJ2-7, with 7 bases identical to TRBD1. CDR1 SGHTA and CDR2 FQGNSA come from the germline V gene. CDR3 size: 14 residues. Trimming removed 1 base from V and 3 bases from J; junction bases left unmatched: 3.

The rearrangement uses TRBV9 and TRBJ2-3; a possible D gene is TRBD2 (6 bases). The germline V gene has CDR1 SGDLS and CDR2 YYNGEE. V was shortened by 2 bases and J by 4 bases, with 11 bases between the two germline ends. The CDR3 contains 14 residues. CDR3 sequence (DNA): TGTGCCAGCAGCGTTGGAGGGGTACCAGATACGCAGTATTTT. The encoded protein is CASSVGGVPDTQYF.

J is TRBJ2-1 and V is TRBV4-1; 7 bases are a match to TRBD2. Germline V CDR1 and CDR2: MGHRA, YSYEKL. The CDR3 has 14 amino acids. Germline trimming cut 6 bases from V and 10 bases from J; bases unmatched to any gene: 12. As DNA, the CDR3 is TGCGCCAGCAGGCGGGAGCCGCGGGCGGGGGAGCAGTTCTTC. Protein product: CASRREPRAGEQFF.

For the CDR3, the DNA is TGTGCCAGTAGTATAATTGAGGGGGCTTTGGATGAGCAGTTCTTC. Translated, it gives CASSIIEGALDEQFF. This chain uses TRBV19 with TRBJ2-1, with TRBD1 matching over 7 bases. V lost 2 bases to trimming and J lost 8 bases; unmatched junction nucleotides: 9. Germline values: CDR1 LNHDA, CDR2 SQIVND (reference sequence). The CDR3 covers 15 residues.

The rearrangement uses TRBV19 and TRBJ2-1, with a tentative D call TRBD1 (5 bases). This CDR3 has 14 amino acids. From germline, CDR1 is LNHDA and CDR2 SQIVND (reference sequence). Trimming shortened V by 6 bases and J by 3 bases, and 12 bases separated the two germline ends. The CDR3 DNA is TGTGCCAGTAGCAAGTCAGGGTACTACAATGAGCAGTTCTTC. It translates to CASSKSGYYNEQFF.

V and J are TRBV7-9 and TRBJ2-1; 10 positions agree with TRBD1. The length of the CDR3 is 15 residues. The V gene's germline CDR1 is SEHNR and CDR2 FQNEAQ (reference sequence). The trim removed 4 bases at V and 9 bases at J, leaving 9 bases unmatched. Written as DNA, the CDR3 is TGTGCCAGCAGCTCGAAGGGACAGGGGTACGGTGAGCAGTTCTTC. This sequence encodes CASSSKGQGYGEQFF.

This chain links TRBV30 with TRBJ1-4; no clear D. Trimming pared 3 bases from V and 8 bases from J, leaving 13 bases between. This CDR3 contains 13 residues. The germline V gene encodes CDR1 GTSNPN and CDR2 SVGIG (reference sequence). The CDR3 sequence is CAWRGLFKEKLFF. CDR3 nucleotides: TGTGCCTGGAGAGGGTTGTTCAAGGAAAAACTGTTTTTT.

The chain recombines TRBV7-9 with TRBJ1-1; TRBD1 aligns across 7 bases. Per germline, CDR1 SEHNR and CDR2 FQNEAQ (reference sequence). The CDR3 runs to 14 residues. V lost 5 bases and J lost 4; bases outside the gene matches: 7. Here the CDR3 DNA reads TGTGCCAGCAGCGACCGACAGGGAGCCACTGAAGCTTTCTTT. It translates to CASSDRQGATEAFF.

This chain joins TRBV30 and TRBJ1-5; perhaps TRBD1 as D (5 bases). This CDR3 is 13 amino acids long. Germline-derived CDR1 and CDR2 are GTSNPN and SVGIG (reference sequence). Deletions cut 0 bases from V and 7 bases from J, with 10 bases between. The chain's CDR3 is CAWSVGGEQPQHF. CDR3 DNA: TGTGCCTGGAGTGTGGGGGGGGAACAGCCCCAGCATTTT. The full variable domain, completed using reference TRBV30 and TRBJ1-5, is SQTIHQWPATLVQPVGSPLSLECTVEGTSNPNLYWYRQAAGRGLQLLFYSVGIGQISSEVPQNLSASRPQDRQFILSSKKLLLSDSGFYLCAWSVGGEQPQHFGDGTRLSIL.